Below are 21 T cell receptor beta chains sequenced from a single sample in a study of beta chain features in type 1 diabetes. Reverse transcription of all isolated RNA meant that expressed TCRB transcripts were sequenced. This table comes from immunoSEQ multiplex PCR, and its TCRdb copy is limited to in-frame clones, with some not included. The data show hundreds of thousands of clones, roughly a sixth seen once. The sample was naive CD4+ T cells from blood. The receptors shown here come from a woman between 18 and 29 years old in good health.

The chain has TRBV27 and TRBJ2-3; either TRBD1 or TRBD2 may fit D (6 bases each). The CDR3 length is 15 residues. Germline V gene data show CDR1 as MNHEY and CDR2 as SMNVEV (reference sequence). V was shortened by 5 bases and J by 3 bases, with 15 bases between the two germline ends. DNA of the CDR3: TGTGCCAGCAGTGGGGGGCGAGGGAGGACAGATACGCAGTATTTT. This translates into CASSGGRGRTDTQYF.

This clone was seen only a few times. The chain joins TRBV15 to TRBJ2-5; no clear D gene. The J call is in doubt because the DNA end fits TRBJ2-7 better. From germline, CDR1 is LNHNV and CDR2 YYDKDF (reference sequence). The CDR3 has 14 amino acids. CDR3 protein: CATSTTGIHYEQYF. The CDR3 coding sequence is TGTGCCACCAGCACTACCGGCATTCACTACGAGCAGTACTTC.

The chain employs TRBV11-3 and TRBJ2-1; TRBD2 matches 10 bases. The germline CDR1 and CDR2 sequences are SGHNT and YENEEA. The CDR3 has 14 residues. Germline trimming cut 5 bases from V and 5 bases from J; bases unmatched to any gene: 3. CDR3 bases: TGTGCCAGCAGCACTAGCGGGAAGGACAATGAGCAGTTCTTC. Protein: CASSTSGKDNEQFF. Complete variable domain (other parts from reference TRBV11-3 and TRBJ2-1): EAGVVQSPRYKIIEKKQPVAFWCNPISGHNTLYWYLQNLGQGPELLIRYENEEAVDDSQLPKDRFSAERLKGVDSTLKIQPAELGDSAVYLCASSTSGKDNEQFFGPGTRLTVL.

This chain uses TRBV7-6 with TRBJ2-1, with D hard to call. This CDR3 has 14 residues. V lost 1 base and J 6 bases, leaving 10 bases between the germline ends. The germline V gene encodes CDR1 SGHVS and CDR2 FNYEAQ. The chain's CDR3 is CASSLGGRGNEQFF. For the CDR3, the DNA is TGTGCCAGCAGCTTAGGAGGCAGAGGCAATGAGCAGTTCTTC.

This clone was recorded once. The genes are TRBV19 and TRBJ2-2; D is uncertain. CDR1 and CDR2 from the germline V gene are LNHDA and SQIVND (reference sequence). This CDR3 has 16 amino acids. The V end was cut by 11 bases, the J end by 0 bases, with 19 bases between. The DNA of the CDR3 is TGTGCCGCTGCTGGCCTTCTAGGAGCGAACACCGGGGAGCTGTTTTTT. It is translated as CAAAGLLGANTGELFF.

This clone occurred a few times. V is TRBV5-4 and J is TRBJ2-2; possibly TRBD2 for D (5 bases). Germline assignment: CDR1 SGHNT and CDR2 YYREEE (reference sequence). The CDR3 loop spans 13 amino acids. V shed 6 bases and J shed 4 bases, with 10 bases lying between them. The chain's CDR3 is CASIQRGTGELFF. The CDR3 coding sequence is TGTGCCAGCATCCAACGGGGCACCGGGGAGCTGTTTTTT.

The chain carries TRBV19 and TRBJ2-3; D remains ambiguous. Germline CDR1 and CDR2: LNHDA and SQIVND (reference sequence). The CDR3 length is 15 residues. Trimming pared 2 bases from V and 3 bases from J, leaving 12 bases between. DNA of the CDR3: TGTGCCAGTAGTATACGTCTTGGGCGGACAGATACGCAGTATTTT. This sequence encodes CASSIRLGRTDTQYF.

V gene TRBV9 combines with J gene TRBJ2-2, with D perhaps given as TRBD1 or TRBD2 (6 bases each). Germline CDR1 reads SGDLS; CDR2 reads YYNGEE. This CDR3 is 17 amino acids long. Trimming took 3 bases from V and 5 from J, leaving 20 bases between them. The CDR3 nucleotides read TGTGCCAGCAGCGGCCTCGGGGGCCCTGCAGGGACCGGGGAGCTGTTTTTT. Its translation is CASSGLGGPAGTGELFF. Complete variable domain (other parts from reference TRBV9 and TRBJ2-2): DSGVTQTPKHLITATGQRVTLRCSPRSGDLSVYWYQQSLDQGLQFLIQYYNGEERAKGNILERFSAQQFPDLHSELNLSSLELGDSALYFCASSGLGGPAGTGELFFGEGSRLTVL.

This CDR3 reads CASSAGNGGSSSYNEQFF. Here the CDR3 DNA reads TGTGCCAGCAGTGCAGGAAATGGCGGTTCAAGCTCCTACAATGAGCAGTTCTTC. The chain uses TRBV6-1 and TRBJ2-1; D call uncertain. Trimming took 4 bases from V and 0 from J, leaving 19 bases between them. CDR1 and CDR2 (germline): MNHNS, SASEGT. The CDR3 is made up of 18 amino acids.

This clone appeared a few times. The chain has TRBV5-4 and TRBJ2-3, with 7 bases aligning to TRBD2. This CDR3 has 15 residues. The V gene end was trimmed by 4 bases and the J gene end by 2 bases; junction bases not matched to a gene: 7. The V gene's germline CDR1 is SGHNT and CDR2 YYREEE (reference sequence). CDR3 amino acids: CASSRGRATTDTQYF. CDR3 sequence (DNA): TGTGCCAGCAGCCGGGGGAGGGCCACCACAGATACGCAGTATTTT.

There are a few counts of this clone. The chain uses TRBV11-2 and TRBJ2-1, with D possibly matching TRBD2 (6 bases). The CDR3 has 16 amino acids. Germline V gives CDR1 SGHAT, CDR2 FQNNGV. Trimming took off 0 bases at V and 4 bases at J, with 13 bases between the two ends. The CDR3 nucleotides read TGTGCCAGCAGCTTAGAGCGGTCGGGGGTATACAATGAGCAGTTCTTC. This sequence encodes CASSLERSGVYNEQFF. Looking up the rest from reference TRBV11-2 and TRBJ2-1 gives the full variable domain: EAGVAQSPRYKIIEKRQSVAFWCNPISGHATLYWYQQILGQGPKLLIQFQNNGVVDDSQLPKDRFSAERLKGVDSTLKIQPAKLEDSAVYLCASSLERSGVYNEQFFGPGTRLTVL.

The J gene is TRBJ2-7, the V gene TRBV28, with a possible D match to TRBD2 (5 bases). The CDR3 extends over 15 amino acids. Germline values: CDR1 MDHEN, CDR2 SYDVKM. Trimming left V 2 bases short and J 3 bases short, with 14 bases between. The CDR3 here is CASSLPGSADYEQYF. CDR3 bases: TGTGCCAGCAGTTTACCGGGGTCCGCAGACTACGAGCAGTACTTC.

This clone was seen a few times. CDR3 nucleotides: TGTGCCAGCAGCAAAATATTGGGTTCCGATAGCAATCAGCCCCAGCATTTT. This codes for CASSKILGSDSNQPQHF. The rearrangement links TRBV21-1 to TRBJ1-5. TRBV21-1 is a pseudogene. The CDR3 extends over 17 amino acids.

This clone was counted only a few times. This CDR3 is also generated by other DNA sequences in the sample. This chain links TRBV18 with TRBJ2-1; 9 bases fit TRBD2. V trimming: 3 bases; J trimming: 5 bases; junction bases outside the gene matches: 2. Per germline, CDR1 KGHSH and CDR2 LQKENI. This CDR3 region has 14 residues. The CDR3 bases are TGTGCCAGCTCACCTATAGCGGGAGACAATGAGCAGTTCTTC. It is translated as CASSPIAGDNEQFF.

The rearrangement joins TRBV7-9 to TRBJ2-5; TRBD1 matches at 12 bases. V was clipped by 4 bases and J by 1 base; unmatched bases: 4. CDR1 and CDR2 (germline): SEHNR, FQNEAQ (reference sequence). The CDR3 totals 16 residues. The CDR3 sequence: CASSYGTGGPQETQYF. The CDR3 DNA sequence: TGTGCCAGCAGCTACGGGACAGGGGGCCCCCAAGAGACCCAGTACTTC. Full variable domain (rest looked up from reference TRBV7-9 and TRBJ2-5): DTGVSQNPRHKITKRGQNVTFRCDPISEHNRLYWYRQTLGQGPEFLTYFQNEAQLEKSRLLSDRFSAERPKGSFSTLEIQRTEQGDSAMYLCASSYGTGGPQETQYFGPGTRLLVL.

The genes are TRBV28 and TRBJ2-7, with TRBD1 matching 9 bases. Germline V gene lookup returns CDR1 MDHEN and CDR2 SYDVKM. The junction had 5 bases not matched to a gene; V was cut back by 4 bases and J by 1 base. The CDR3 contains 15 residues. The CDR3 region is CASSSPGTGSYEQYF. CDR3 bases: TGTGCCAGCAGTTCCCCCGGGACAGGGTCCTACGAGCAGTACTTC.

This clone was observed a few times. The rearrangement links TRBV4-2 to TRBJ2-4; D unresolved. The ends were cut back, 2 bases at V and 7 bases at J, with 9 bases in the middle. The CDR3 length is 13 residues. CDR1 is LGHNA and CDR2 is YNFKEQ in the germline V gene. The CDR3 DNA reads TGTGCCAGCAGCCAACCCACAGAGAACATTCAGTACTTC. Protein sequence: CASSQPTENIQYF.

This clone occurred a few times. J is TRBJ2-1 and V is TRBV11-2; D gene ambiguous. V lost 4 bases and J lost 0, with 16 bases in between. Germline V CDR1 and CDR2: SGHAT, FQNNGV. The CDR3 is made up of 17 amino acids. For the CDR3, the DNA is TGTGCCAGCAGCTCGATATCTAGTAGGAGCTCCTACAATGAGCAGTTCTTC. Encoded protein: CASSSISSRSSYNEQFF.

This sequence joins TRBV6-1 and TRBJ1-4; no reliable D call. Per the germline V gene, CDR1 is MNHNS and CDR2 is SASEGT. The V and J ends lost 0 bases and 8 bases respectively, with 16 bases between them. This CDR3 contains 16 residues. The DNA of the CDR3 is TGTGCCAGCAGTGAAGCGTCGTGGGGAACGGGGGAAAAACTGTTTTTT. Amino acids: CASSEASWGTGEKLFF.

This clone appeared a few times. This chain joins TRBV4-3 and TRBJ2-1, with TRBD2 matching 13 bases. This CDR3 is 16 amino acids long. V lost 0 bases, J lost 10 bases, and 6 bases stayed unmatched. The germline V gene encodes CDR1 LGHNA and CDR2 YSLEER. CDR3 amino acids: CASSQDTLAGGREQFF. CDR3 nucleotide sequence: TGCGCCAGCAGCCAAGATACACTAGCGGGAGGGCGAGAGCAGTTCTTC.

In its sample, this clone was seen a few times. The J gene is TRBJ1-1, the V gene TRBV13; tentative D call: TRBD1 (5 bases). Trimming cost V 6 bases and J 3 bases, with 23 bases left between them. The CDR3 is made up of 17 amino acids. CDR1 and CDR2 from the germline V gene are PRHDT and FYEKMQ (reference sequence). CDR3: CASSKPPSGRLDTEAFF. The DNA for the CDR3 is TGTGCCAGCAGTAAACCACCCTCGGGGCGGTTAGACACTGAAGCTTTCTTT.